The rows below give T cell receptor beta chains drawn from one sample of a study of T cell repertoires in cytomegalovirus infection. These TCRs are of unknown antigen specificity. From the reads, TCRdb called clonotypes with MiXCR, one entry per CDR3 protein. The table has over 55,000 distinct CDR3 sequences, 20% to 25% seen once. The sequenced sample was CD8+ T cells from cultured PBMCs, obtained from culture after CMV antigen stimulation. The receptor source for this set is a human donor in good health (CMV status not recorded). Some clones in this sample may be carry-over from other donors' samples. Each CDR3 is given with its conserved first and last residue. A D gene is named only where the DNA matches it firmly. For some rows the clone size is stated as once, few or many, or as a class when expanded; others skip it.

NA | TRBJ2-2 | TRBV4-3 | NA | CASSQGTDRTGELFF | TGCGCCAGCAGCCAAGGGACAGATAGAACCGGGGAGCTGTTTTTT
few | TRBJ2-5 | TRBV6-2/TRBV6-3 | TRBD1 | CATRTGGYQETQYF | TGTGCCACCCGGACAGGGGGGTACCAAGAGACCCAGTACTTC
NA | TRBJ2-5 | TRBV12-3/TRBV12-4 | TRBD2 | CASSLNRGGNLETQYF | TGTGCCAGCAGTTTGAACCGGGGGGGAAATCTAGAGACCCAGTACTTC
NA | TRBJ2-2 | TRBV12-3/TRBV12-4 | NA | CASSFAGATNTGELFF | TGTGCCAGCAGTTTCGCGGGGGCTACGAACACCGGGGAGCTGTTTTTT
NA | TRBJ2-7 | TRBV27 | TRBD1 | CASSPTGGSYEQYF | TGTGCCAGCAGTCCGACAGGGGGCTCCTACGAGCAGTACTTC
NA | TRBJ1-5 | TRBV7-2 | NA | CASSLVKGGNQPQHF | TGTGCCAGCAGCTTAGTTAAGGGGGGCAATCAGCCCCAGCATTTT
few | TRBJ1-2 | TRBV18 | NA | CASSLTDRPDGYTF | TGTGCCAGCTCACTAACCGACAGGCCGGATGGCTACACCTTC
NA | TRBJ1-1 | TRBV19 | NA | CASSIDQGLITEAFF | TGTGCCAGTAGTATAGATCAGGGATTAATCACTGAAGCTTTCTTT
few | TRBJ1-5 | TRBV12-3/TRBV12-4 | NA | CASSSSTRGQPQHF | TGTGCCAGCAGTTCCTCTACCAGAGGTCAGCCCCAGCATTTT
few | TRBJ1-2 | TRBV6-6 | TRBD1 | CASSYSIDQGDYGYTF | TGTGCCAGCAGTTACTCGATTGACCAGGGGGACTATGGCTACACCTTC
few | TRBJ2-5 | TRBV6-5 | TRBD2 | CATKTSEYQETQYF | TGTGCCACGAAGACTAGCGAGTACCAAGAGACCCAGTACTTC
NA | TRBJ1-1 | TRBV5-1 | NA | CASSPDRITEAFF | TGCGCCAGCAGCCCTGACAGGATCACTGAAGCTTTCTTT
NA | TRBJ2-1 | TRBV6-5 | TRBD1 | CASSYIGQDNEQFF | TGTGCCAGCAGTTACATCGGACAGGACAATGAGCAGTTCTTC
few | TRBJ1-2 | TRBV7-8 | NA | CASSLRSGRPTRTF | TGTGCCAGCAGCTTAAGATCCGGCCGGCCTACGAGGACCTTC
NA | TRBJ2-5 | TRBV7-2 | NA | CASSFSQSQETQYF | TGTGCCAGCAGCTTTTCACAGTCCCAAGAGACCCAGTACTTC
NA | TRBJ1-4 | TRBV29-1 | NA | CSVEDPSLREKLFF | TGCAGCGTTGAAGACCCCAGTCTTCGGGAAAAACTGTTTTTT
few | TRBJ2-2 | TRBV4-3 | NA | CASSLGGGPDTGELFF | TGCGCCAGCAGCCTGGGGGGGGGGCCCGACACCGGGGAGCTGTTTTTT
NA | TRBJ2-7 | TRBV2 | NA | CASSDRKYEQYF | TGTGCCAGCAGTGACAGAAAATACGAGCAGTACTTC
NA | TRBJ1-1 | TRBV7-9 | NA | CASTPGVKTEAFF | TGTGCCAGCACCCCCGGGGTCAAGACTGAAGCTTTCTTT
many | TRBJ2-3 | TRBV7-2 | NA | CASSLARSPSTDTQYF | TGTGCCAGCAGCTTAGCCCGCAGCCCTTCAACGGATACGCAGTATTTT
NA | TRBJ2-5 | TRBV7-2 | NA | CASSSRSQGQKTQYF | TGTGCCAGCAGCTCCAGGAGCCAGGGTCAAAAGACCCAGTACTTC
once | TRBJ1-5 | TRBV7-8 | TRBD1 | CASSPHGTVNQPQHF | TGTGCCAGCAGCCCACATGGGACAGTTAATCAGCCCCAGCATTTT
NA | TRBJ2-5 | TRBV7-6 | NA | CASSLAGRTYQLETQYF | TGTGCCAGCAGCTTAGCGGGTCGGACCTATCAATTGGAGACCCAGTACTTC
few | TRBJ1-1 | TRBV7-2 | NA | CASSFRLQQNTEAFF | TGTGCCAGCAGCTTCAGACTCCAACAAAACACTGAAGCTTTCTTT
many | TRBJ2-2 | TRBV7-9 | NA | CASSRDVNTGELFF | TGTGCCAGCAGCAGGGACGTGAACACCGGGGAGCTGTTTTTT
many | TRBJ2-1 | TRBV7-8 | NA | CASSLASANFDEQFF | TGTGCCAGCAGCTTAGCGTCAGCCAACTTCGATGAGCAGTTCTTC
few | TRBJ2-3 | TRBV7-8 | NA | CASSLADTQYF | TGTGCCAGCAGCTTGGCAGATACGCAGTATTTT
few | TRBJ2-7 | TRBV12-3/TRBV12-4 | TRBD1 | CASSLFSGQGAYEQYF | TGTGCCAGCAGTTTATTTTCGGGACAGGGGGCCTACGAGCAGTACTTC
NA | TRBJ1-2 | TRBV7-6 | NA | CASSLEAASNYGYTF | TGTGCCAGCAGCTTAGAGGCAGCCTCTAACTATGGCTACACCTTC
NA | TRBJ2-2 | TRBV7-9 | NA | CASSLAATGRENTGELFF | TGTGCCAGCAGCTTGGCCGCGACAGGGAGGGAGAACACCGGGGAGCTGTTTTTT
NA | TRBJ1-2 | TRBV7-8 | NA | CASSSDTYPYGYTF | TGTGCCAGCAGCTCGGACACGTACCCCTATGGCTACACCTTC
NA | TRBJ1-4 | TRBV4-1 | TRBD1 | CASSQDRGTGREKLFF | TGCGCCAGCAGCCAAGATCGGGGGACAGGGAGAGAAAAACTGTTTTTT
NA | TRBJ1-1 | TRBV4-3 | NA | CASSLSGTGTNTEAFF | TGCGCCAGCAGCCTTTCGGGAACGGGGACGAACACTGAAGCTTTCTTT
once | TRBJ1-5 | TRBV4-1 | TRBD1 | CASSRGTGSQPQHF | TGCGCCAGCAGCCGGGGGACAGGCAGTCAGCCCCAGCATTTT
NA | TRBJ2-2 | TRBV7-3 | NA | CASSLSDTSTGELFF | TGTGCCAGCAGCTTGTCCGACACCTCCACCGGGGAGCTGTTTTTT
NA | TRBJ1-1 | TRBV5-6 | NA | CASSLNFREDTEAFF | TGTGCCAGCAGCTTGAACTTCCGGGAAGACACTGAAGCTTTCTTT
NA | TRBJ1-6 | TRBV6-5 | NA | CASSAGSTLHF | TGTGCCAGCAGTGCCGGGAGCACCCTCCACTTT
NA | TRBJ1-5 | TRBV7-9 | NA | CASSLGTQPQHF | TGTGCCAGCAGCTTAGGAACTCAGCCCCAGCATTTT
NA | TRBJ2-7 | TRBV7-8 | NA | CASSPGEYEQYF | TGTGCCAGCAGCCCCGGGGAATACGAGCAGTACTTC